A selection of T cell receptor beta chains follows, all from one sample in a study of Ad26.COV2.S vaccination and SARS-CoV-2 variants. Profiling relied on immunoSEQ multiplex PCR, and the TCRdb table lists in-frame clones only, not all of them. The data show fewer than 800,000 clones, 80% to 90% seen once. The sequences come from peripheral blood, collected in a trial of Ad26.COV2.S vaccine versus placebo. These receptors all stem from a person between 18 and 65 years old who received the Ad26.COV2.S COVID-19 vaccine or a placebo. Each CDR3 is given with its conserved first and last residue. A D gene is named only where the DNA matches it firmly. The listing skips clone size in some rows; elsewhere it reads once, few, many or a size class.

size | J | D | V | CDR3 | DNA
- | TRBJ2-1 | - | TRBV7-2 | CASSQGGPLLAGEQFF | TGTGCCAGCAGTCAGGGTGGACCTCTCCTTGCAGGGGAGCAGTTCTTC
- | TRBJ2-3 | TRBD2 | TRBV7-2 | CASSPAGTRSTDTQYF | TGTGCCAGCAGTCCCGCTGGGACTAGAAGCACAGATACGCAGTATTTT
- | TRBJ1-2 | TRBD1 | TRBV3-1/TRBV3-2 | CASSPSQGATYGYTF | TGTGCCAGCAGTCCAAGTCAGGGGGCGACTTATGGCTACACCTTC
- | TRBJ1-2 | - | TRBV7-8 | CASSLAVAGPYGYTF | TGTGCCAGCAGCTTAGCCGTGGCAGGTCCCTACGGCTACACCTTC
once | TRBJ1-4 | - | TRBV2 | CASFRDTHEKLFF | TGTGCCAGCTTCCGGGACACGCATGAAAAACTGTTTTTT
- | TRBJ1-6 | - | TRBV5-1 | CASSLEQGYNSPLHF | TGCGCCAGCAGCTTGGAACAGGGCTATAATTCACCCCTCCACTTT
- | TRBJ2-7 | - | TRBV25-1 | CASSDLGLLDEQYF | TGTGCCAGCAGTGACTTGGGCCTTTTGGACGAGCAGTACTTC
- | TRBJ2-1 | - | TRBV11-3 | CASSELGAYNEQFF | TGTGCCAGCAGCGAACTAGGAGCCTACAATGAGCAGTTCTTC
- | TRBJ2-5 | - | TRBV18 | CASSPKGMGETQYF | TGTGCCAGCTCACCAAAGGGGATGGGAGAGACCCAGTACTTC
- | TRBJ2-1 | - | TRBV24-1 | CATSDSRGVGRGEQFF | TGTGCCACCAGTGACTCCAGGGGGGTTGGACGGGGTGAGCAGTTCTTC
- | TRBJ2-7 | - | TRBV6-5 | CASSYSPTGRYEQYF | TGTGCCAGCAGTTACTCCCCCACCGGGAGATACGAGCAGTACTTC
- | TRBJ2-1 | TRBD2 | TRBV2 | CASSDGLAGVNEQFF | TGTGCCAGCAGTGACGGACTAGCGGGAGTTAATGAGCAGTTCTTC
- | TRBJ2-7 | TRBD2 | TRBV9 | CASSGGTSVIYEQYF | TGTGCCAGCAGCGGCGGGACTAGCGTTATTTACGAGCAGTACTTC
- | TRBJ2-7 | TRBD2 | TRBV5-4 | CASSLSSGSTYEQYF | TGTGCCAGCAGCCTCTCTAGCGGGAGCACCTACGAGCAGTACTTC
- | TRBJ1-1 | - | TRBV19 | CASSAYIDQPEAFF | TGTGCCAGTAGTGCCTACATAGACCAGCCTGAAGCTTTCTTT
- | TRBJ2-5 | - | TRBV27 | CASSSGSSETQYF | TGTGCCAGCAGTTCAGGGAGTTCCGAGACCCAGTACTTC
- | TRBJ1-1 | - | TRBV7-2 | CASSLGAGIREAFF | TGTGCCAGCAGCTTAGGGGCAGGGATACGCGAAGCTTTCTTT
- | TRBJ2-5 | TRBD1 | TRBV18 | CASSTTTGVAQETQYF | TGTGCCAGCTCAACTACGACAGGGGTGGCGCAAGAGACCCAGTACTTC
- | TRBJ2-7 | - | TRBV2 | CASSLGHQGAYEQYF | TGTGCCAGCAGCTTGGGACACCAGGGAGCCTACGAGCAGTACTTC
- | TRBJ1-5 | - | TRBV5-1 | CASSFDSNQPQHF | TGCGCCAGCAGCTTCGACAGCAATCAGCCCCAGCATTTT
- | TRBJ1-2 | TRBD1 | TRBV7-2 | CASSPRQGAVIYGYTF | TGTGCCAGCAGCCCCCGACAGGGGGCCGTGATTTATGGCTACACCTTC
once | TRBJ2-3 | - | TRBV7-9 | CASSLGSGRTDTQYF | TGTGCCAGCAGCTTAGGGAGCGGCCGCACAGATACGCAGTATTTT
- | TRBJ1-1 | - | TRBV4-3 | CASSQDSYMNTEAFF | TGCGCCAGCAGCCAAGATTCTTACATGAACACTGAAGCTTTCTTT
- | TRBJ2-3 | TRBD1 | TRBV19 | CASNTPGQGARDTQYF | TGTGCCAGTAACACGCCGGGACAGGGGGCCAGGGATACGCAGTATTTT
once | TRBJ2-7 | TRBD1 | TRBV27 | CASSPPRGGWYEQYF | TGTGCCAGCAGCCCCCCCCGAGGGGGCTGGTACGAGCAGTACTTC
- | TRBJ1-2 | - | TRBV28 | CASSFGYGYTF | TGTGCCAGCAGTTTTGGATATGGCTACACCTTC
- | TRBJ1-6 | TRBD1 | TRBV5-1 | CASSLDLTGNNSPLHF | TGCGCCAGCAGCTTGGACCTGACAGGGAATAATTCACCCCTCCACTTT
- | TRBJ2-7 | TRBD1 | TRBV18 | CASGQGRYEQYF | TGTGCCAGCGGACAGGGGCGATACGAGCAGTACTTC